The present T cell receptor (beta chain) was sequenced within a study of glioma-infiltrating T cells after dendritic cell vaccination. Study at large: Patients had newly diagnosed or recurrent glioblastoma and received dendritic cell vaccines. Autologous tumor lysate-pulsed dendritic cell vaccination was given between about 2003 and 2012.

Time point: after dendritic cell vaccination, including at tumor progression/relapse. Fresh-frozen tumor tissue and more than two years of survival data were available for all. The PCR used 60 V beta and 13 J beta primers. Some clones are missing from TCRdb's copy, which holds only in-frame ones; the method was immunoSEQ multiplex PCR. The repertoire consists of tens of thousands of clones, with around 84% occurring once and the leading ten covering approximately 8%. The germline V gene has CDR1 MNHNY and CDR2 SVGAGI (reference sequence). CDR3 length: 13 amino acids. V shed 7 bases and J shed 2 bases, with 9 bases lying between them.

The source was blood, collected after dendritic cell vaccination. This TCR was recovered from a human donor with glioblastoma. V is TRBV6-6 and J is TRBJ1-5; TRBD1 might be the D (5 bases). The CDR3 coding sequence is TGTGCCAGCATGTCCAGGGGCAATCAGCCCCAGCATTTT. This sequence encodes CASMSRGNQPQHF.